The present T cell receptor beta chain was sequenced within a study of T-cell memory formation after mild COVID-19. The V gene's germline CDR1 is SGHRS and CDR2 YFSETQ. The CDR3 sequence is 17 residues long. Germline trimming cut 0 bases from V and 4 bases from J; bases unmatched to any gene: 7. One entry per CDR3 protein, called by TCRdb with MiXCR from the 5' RACE reads. The table includes about 470,000 distinct CDR3 sequences, roughly 25% detected once. This clonotype has more than one count but fewer than ten. Sequenced sample: PBMCs or a T cell subset sorted from them (not recorded which). The chain joins TRBV5-1 to TRBJ2-2; 9 bases fit TRBD2. The TCR was taken from an adult woman who had mild COVID-19 (a few samples of this study predate the infection). Cell type and time point are not known. CDR3 in amino acids: CASSLAAGGPGTGELFF. CDR3 in DNA: TGCGCCAGCAGCTTGGCCGCGGGGGGGCCTGGCACCGGGGAGCTGTTTTTT.